A selection of T cell receptor beta chains follows, all from one sample in a study of cytomegalovirus exposure and HLA in healthy donors. Clones were sequenced by immunoSEQ multiplex PCR, and TCRdb holds only the in-frame ones, with some missing. In the table there are roughly 77,000 clones, about two thirds of which are singletons. What was sequenced was PBMCs. These receptors all come from a woman between 40 and 50 years old in good health and CMV-seropositive. The conserved cysteine and the conserved F or W are not part of the CDR3 here. The order of the fields is J gene, D gene, clone size, V gene, CDR3 protein. D genes are given only for firm matches. Clone sizes are given selectively: once, few, many, or a class where the clone is expanded.

J: TRBJ1-5; D: .; size: .; V: TRBV6-6; CDR3: ASSAQGNSNQPQH
J: TRBJ2-7; D: .; size: .; V: TRBV5-1; CDR3: ASSLEGGTYEQY
J: TRBJ2-7; D: TRBD1; size: .; V: TRBV6-6; CDR3: ASSPTGISYEQY
J: TRBJ2-7; D: .; size: few; V: TRBV5-5; CDR3: ASSLTGGGSYEQY
J: TRBJ1-5; D: TRBD1; size: few; V: TRBV9; CDR3: ASSVIRTGQGTNQPQH
J: TRBJ1-1; D: .; size: .; V: TRBV30; CDR3: AWRAGGNTEAF
J: TRBJ1-2; D: TRBD1; size: .; V: TRBV5-6; CDR3: ASSLEGQGFGYT
J: TRBJ1-1; D: TRBD1; size: .; V: TRBV5-6; CDR3: ASSIDRATSF
J: TRBJ2-3; D: TRBD2; size: few; V: TRBV6-4; CDR3: ASSGGATDTQY
J: TRBJ1-1; D: .; size: .; V: TRBV6-6; CDR3: ASSWGVVGGEAF
J: TRBJ1-1; D: TRBD1; size: .; V: TRBV6-6; CDR3: ASSYSTGGLNTEAF
J: TRBJ1-1; D: TRBD1; size: few; V: TRBV19; CDR3: ASSGTGYTEAF
J: TRBJ2-1; D: .; size: .; V: TRBV5-1; CDR3: ASSSNRLENEQF
J: TRBJ1-1; D: .; size: .; V: TRBV7-8; CDR3: ASSFWGVNTEAF
J: TRBJ2-7; D: .; size: once; V: TRBV7-8; CDR3: ASSNRGGAYEQY
J: TRBJ1-6; D: .; size: .; V: TRBV15; CDR3: ATSTMFGYSNSPLH
J: TRBJ1-2; D: TRBD1; size: .; V: TRBV7-9; CDR3: ASRLRQGLL
J: TRBJ1-1; D: TRBD1; size: .; V: TRBV5-4; CDR3: ASSPGQGLNTEAF
J: TRBJ1-4; D: TRBD1; size: .; V: TRBV5-1; CDR3: ASSTGTGEKLF
J: TRBJ1-1; D: TRBD1; size: .; V: TRBV11-3; CDR3: ASSDLTGQNTEAF
J: TRBJ1-1; D: .; size: .; V: TRBV6-5; CDR3: ASSIQDQNTEAF
J: TRBJ1-6; D: .; size: .; V: TRBV10-3; CDR3: ATREGGESPLH
J: TRBJ1-5; D: TRBD1; size: once; V: TRBV15; CDR3: ATSRDRGERGHQPQH
J: TRBJ2-3; D: TRBD2; size: .; V: TRBV6-4; CDR3: ASSPGGDTDTQY
J: TRBJ1-5; D: .; size: .; V: TRBV27; CDR3: ASQYQGGHQPQH
J: TRBJ2-3; D: TRBD2; size: .; V: TRBV5-6; CDR3: ASSRRRTSGGTDTQY
J: TRBJ2-5; D: .; size: .; V: TRBV5-1; CDR3: ASSVRGAEETQY
J: TRBJ2-7; D: .; size: .; V: TRBV7-9; CDR3: ASSSSELSYEQY
J: TRBJ2-5; D: TRBD1; size: few; V: TRBV5-8; CDR3: ASSLNRGRETQY
J: TRBJ1-4; D: .; size: .; V: TRBV7-9; CDR3: ASSLNSRGLGEKLF
J: TRBJ2-4; D: .; size: .; V: TRBV2; CDR3: ASRGPRGGENIQY
J: TRBJ2-7; D: TRBD2; size: .; V: TRBV4-2; CDR3: ASSQRLGAGDSWQY
J: TRBJ1-2; D: .; size: once; V: TRBV19; CDR3: ASSTDRTASRGYT
J: TRBJ1-4; D: .; size: .; V: TRBV11-2; CDR3: ASSLGTVNEKLF
J: TRBJ2-7; D: TRBD1; size: few; V: TRBV6-5; CDR3: ASSYTGVSYEQY
J: TRBJ2-7; D: .; size: once; V: TRBV7-9; CDR3: ASSSSGQRGY
J: TRBJ2-3; D: .; size: .; V: TRBV5-1; CDR3: ASSSTAGFTTDTQY
J: TRBJ1-1; D: .; size: .; V: TRBV10-3; CDR3: AISDGGSWAEAF
J: TRBJ2-5; D: TRBD1; size: .; V: TRBV6-5; CDR3: ASSYGDRGSEETQY
J: TRBJ2-5; D: TRBD2; size: once; V: TRBV2; CDR3: ATVGGLAGPQETQY
J: TRBJ1-2; D: .; size: once; V: TRBV2; CDR3: ASSAHVRGAYGYT
J: TRBJ1-4; D: .; size: .; V: TRBV2; CDR3: ASRVEAQRSEKLF
J: TRBJ1-4; D: .; size: .; V: TRBV5-6; CDR3: ASSPLGGKAYNEKLF
J: TRBJ1-1; D: .; size: .; V: TRBV30; CDR3: AWKYSTEAF
J: TRBJ1-5; D: .; size: .; V: TRBV4-1; CDR3: ASSQGALTVNQPQH
J: TRBJ1-1; D: .; size: .; V: TRBV29-1; CDR3: SVLGQAMNTEAF
J: TRBJ2-1; D: TRBD2; size: once; V: TRBV6-4; CDR3: ASSPLGGSSHNEQF
J: TRBJ2-7; D: TRBD2; size: .; V: TRBV6-1; CDR3: ASVLAGGTYEQY
J: TRBJ2-7; D: TRBD1; size: .; V: TRBV6-1; CDR3: ASSDPGQGSYEQY
J: TRBJ1-1; D: TRBD1; size: few; V: TRBV6-5; CDR3: ASSFPGTGNVF
J: TRBJ2-2; D: TRBD1; size: .; V: TRBV6-1; CDR3: ATKLDRAATGELF
J: TRBJ1-1; D: TRBD1; size: .; V: TRBV5-6; CDR3: ASSFPVQGANTEAF
J: TRBJ2-4; D: .; size: once; V: TRBV7-9; CDR3: ASTQTEGLKNIQY
J: TRBJ2-3; D: TRBD2; size: few; V: TRBV5-1; CDR3: ASHLTSGIRGTDTQY